This T cell receptor beta chain appears in the sequencing data of a study of cytomegalovirus exposure and HLA in healthy donors (dated 2017 in TCRdb). General notes on the study: In an earlier analysis of roughly 500 of the donors, 276 Gb of sequence data and 100 million or so unique TCR beta sequences from about 190 million T cells were reported. An early release covering more than 500 HLA-typed donors comprised about 300 gigabases of sequencing data and some 79 million unique TCR sequences. Of the approximately 370 genotyped donors, 65% to 90% were placed in the genetic ancestry cluster associated with self-reported Caucasian donors. The study aimed to test whether cataloging public T cell receptors could reveal signatures of past pathogen exposure. The study used immunosequencing to profile the T cell repertoires of approximately 640 subjects and linked those repertoires to cytomegalovirus serostatus. In addition to the first cohort of hundreds of subjects, a separate validation cohort of 120 different subjects was used. To predict cytomegalovirus infection status, the study combined high-throughput TCR immunosequencing, statistical association of individual TCRs with disease status, and machine learning. To study patterns of TCR occurrence, a later analysis re-analyzed previously published TCR beta repertoires from 700 or so donors and added high-resolution HLA genotyping. The later analysis used no new phenotypic data to find candidate immune exposures, relying instead on TCR beta sequences and their occurrence across donors. To decide whether each TCR beta V gene segment behaved as functional or pseudogenic, an earlier analysis of several hundred of the donors relied on high-throughput TCR beta sequencing. Alongside the repertoire data, information on donor age, sex, ethnicity and CMV serostatus was compiled. Genome-wide SNP genotypes for about 65% of the roughly 700 donors were used in a later genetic analysis, which treated that subset as a discovery cohort. All discovery cohort repertoires had been generated using a single sequencing platform. HLA typing included class I and class II loci at four-digit resolution. Typing coverage differed by locus: A, B, C, DRB1 and DQB1 were typed in roughly 620-630 donors, DQA1 in about 550, DPA1 in 600 to 610, and DPB1 in around 440. Because of strong linkage in the cohort, four to six DR-DQ haplotypes were treated as single units for association and clustering. Among under 450 genotyped donors of the cohort, an average of about 240,000 unique TCR beta nucleotide sequences were sequenced per donor, around 20% of them non-productive. The study at large found these results: Most TCR sequences were observed very rarely across donors, whereas some public TCRs were present in many individuals. A further reported finding was that TCR beta sequences accurately predicted the HLA-A and HLA-B alleles for most subjects in the first cohort. A later analysis associated about 17,000 TCR beta sequences with specific HLA alleles at a false discovery rate of 0.05. An association between a missense DCLRE1C variant and V-gene and J-gene trimming of TCR beta chains was found in a later genetic analysis and replicated in an independent cohort. The classifier was reported to diagnose cytomegalovirus status with high specificity and sensitivity in both the original and validation cohorts. The presence/absence analyses assumed that sequencing depth was roughly uniform across donors, and that assumption may not be true. Correlated functional status among segregating V segments might be attributable to linkage disequilibrium, but an unknown experimental factor could not be ruled out. This cohort had only TCR beta chains sequenced, and the lack of alpha or paired-chain data limited which features could be detected. A cluster of highly shared sequence variants was judged likely to represent a technical artifact of the sequencing pipeline. A later analysis found that most CMV-associated TCR beta chains appeared HLA-restricted, with HLA associations seemingly driven largely by CMV exposure. Approximately 18 rarely observed V segments, including chromosome 9 orphons, were excluded from the earlier analysis of about 610 of the donors because counts were too low. In a later analysis, HLA-associated TCR beta chains were found to be more clonally expanded and to have lower generation probabilities than equally common non-associated chains. Some IMGT-functional V segments, including TRBV6-2 and TRBV6-3, could not be told apart with the 87-base-pair reads, so those segments were excluded. In a later genetic analysis, fewer N-insertions in productive TCRs were reported among donors in an Asian-associated ancestry cluster than the roughly 700-donor mean. The study listed approximately 160 TCR beta chains as associated with cytomegalovirus. HLA typing was unavailable for some donors at each locus, so association tests used only the typed subset. For the cohort, immune exposure information was limited to CMV serostatus. Strong co-occurrence of HLA alleles, especially DR and DQ, made assigning TCR associations to individual alleles difficult. A later analysis reported that several top co-occurrence clusters appeared linked to parvovirus B19, influenza, CMV and Epstein-Barr virus. The authors suggested that the approach could potentially be extended to other disease states and immunological phenotypes. According to a later analysis, TCR association rates differed among HLA loci, with DRB1 alleles showing the most associated TCRs and HLA-C alleles showing the fewest. In an earlier analysis of some 500 of the donors, most TCR beta V segments were observed in productive rearrangements about 87% or about 30% of the time, broadly matching IMGT annotations. In vitro tests confirmed that three of the cytomegalovirus-associated TCR beta chains recognize cytomegalovirus antigens.

The cohort comprised 710 or so healthy bone marrow donors. All cohort members were sampled while nominally healthy, although unrecorded immune exposures were likely present. The donor was CMV seronegative and was included in the group of 352 seronegative cohort members. Each donor provided a peripheral blood sample, and peripheral blood mononuclear cells were used for TCR beta sequencing. The Qiagen DNeasy Blood Extraction Kit was used to extract genomic DNA from the blood cell samples. Library generation was performed with the immunoSEQ multiplex PCR assay. For the multiplex PCR, a mixture combining 60 forward primers for TCR Vbeta segments and 13 reverse primers for TCR Jbeta segments was used. A multiplex PCR assay on genomic DNA amplified the CDR3 region of rearranged TCR beta genes. The Illumina HiSeq System was used to sequence the amplified TCR beta libraries as 87-base-pair reads. In the original analysis: A later analysis counted about 80 million unique TCR beta chains across the 690 or so repertoires, and 10 million to 11 million of these chains were shared by at least two donors. A nearest-neighbor algorithm error-corrected the raw reads and collapsed the reads into unique sequences, merging closely related sequences to remove PCR and sequencing errors. Alignment of CDR3 sequences to IMGT reference sequences was used to assign V, D and J gene segments. For a sequence to be retained, a match of at least six nucleotides was required to both a V gene segment and a J gene segment. Rearrangements were called productive when the CDR3 lacked stop codons and stayed in frame with V and J; all others were non-productive. CDR3 was defined by IMGT convention, running from the second conserved V-encoded cysteine to the conserved J-encoded phenylalanine. Sequences without an unambiguous match to a single V gene segment were excluded from the earlier analysis of 500 to 700 of the donors. An earlier analysis of a few hundred of the donors called V segments functional above 56.7% productive rearrangements and segregating when the between-donor standard deviation exceeded 5%. A statistical classification framework was built for diagnosing cytomegalovirus status from the catalog of TCR beta chain sequences. A later analysis assigned V and J genes by comparing TCR nucleotide sequences with IMGT/GENE-DB human TR gene sequences. A later analysis assigned CDR3 sequences and most-parsimonious VDJ recombination scenarios with the TCRdist pipeline. A later analysis defined each TCR beta chain by its CDR3 amino acid sequence plus V-gene family, and excluded reads lacking a unique V-gene family. A later analysis removed several hundred highly shared, low-generation-probability nucleotide sequences to deal with suspected cross-contamination and a sequencing artifact. In a later analysis, a clonal expansion index for each public chain was calculated from normalized within-repertoire ranks of inferred template counts. In a later analysis, generation probabilities were computed using a VDJ recombination model fitted to out-of-frame rearrangements, and the results were checked against IGoR. Hypergeometric tests were used in a later analysis to score TCR-TCR, TCR-HLA and TCR-CMV co-occurrence, with a repertoire-size bias correction applied to the TCR pairs. False discovery rates were estimated in a later analysis by permuting HLA or CMV assignments 20 times. In a later analysis, co-occurring TCRs were grouped with DBSCAN, and TCRdist sequence similarity was added when clustering was performed within HLA-allele-positive subsets. Repertoires with fewer than 30,000 or more than 120,000 public chains were left out of co-occurrence clustering, as were five repertoires with anomalous nucleotide sharing. TCRdb mirrors the immuneACCESS table, restricted to in-frame sequences. Some clones are absent from its copies; in checked studies, under half trace to an unresolved V gene, and the reason for the others is unknown. D and trimming were read from the DNA, whereas the V and J calls and clone size are those reported in that table. The sample yields 90,000 or so clones; 60% to 80% were counted once. Of the sample, approximately 6% is held by the ten largest clones.

CDR1 and CDR2 were assigned from the germline V gene as MNHEY and SVGAGI. The germline ends are 16 bases apart after V is trimmed by 2 bases and J by 6 bases. The CDR3 covers 15 residues, taking in both the cysteine and the phenylalanine. The entry retains the CDR3 DNA only, 45 bases that are in frame from base 1. This clone was seen only a few times. Its antigen is currently not known. Nothing much larger sits one base from this clone, and base qualities are not available. The receptor chain draws on TRBV6-5 and TRBJ1-1; a tentative D call is TRBD1 (6 bases match). This clonotype was obtained from a female donor in good health and CMV-seronegative. The sequencing sample was made of PBMCs. The DNA sequence is given as TGTGCCAGCAGTTACCCAGGAGCTGGGGGCGCTGAAGCTTTCTTT. Its protein is CASSYPGAGGAEAFF.